The 2 T cell receptor beta chains given below trace back to one sample, sequenced in a study of cytomegalovirus exposure and HLA in healthy donors. The PCR made use of 60 Vbeta and 13 Jbeta primers. Produced via immunoSEQ multiplex PCR; TCRdb's table is partial and in-frame only. The sample lists about 160,000 clones, 60% to 80% occurring once. The sequencing input was PBMCs. The receptor source for this set is a woman aged 25 to 39 in good health and CMV-seronegative.

This clone has only one observation. The V and J genes are TRBV7-6 and TRBJ2-2; D is uncertain. The CDR3 contains 13 residues. Trimming stripped 1 base from V and 4 bases from J, with 4 bases between. Germline V gene sequence: CDR1 SGHVS, CDR2 FNYEAQ. The CDR3 loop is CASSLVITGELFF. In DNA form, the CDR3 reads TGTGCCAGCAGCTTAGTTATCACCGGGGAGCTGTTTTTT.

This clone came up a few times. The chain links TRBV7-9 to TRBJ2-3, with TRBD1 matching 8 bases. Germline V gene data show CDR1 as SEHNR and CDR2 as FQNEAQ (reference sequence). J lost 6 bases, V lost 1 base, and 12 bases had no gene match. The CDR3 totals 17 residues. The CDR3 region is CASSLEIGTGMEDTQYF. CDR3 coding DNA: TGTGCCAGCAGCTTAGAAATCGGGACAGGCATGGAGGATACGCAGTATTTT.